A selection of T cell receptor beta chains follows, all from one sample in a study of blood T cell repertoires in COVID-19. Assay: immunoSEQ multiplex PCR; the TCRdb copy retains only in-frame clones and omits some. Among roughly 250,000 clones listed, 75% to 85% were seen once. The source material was peripheral blood. The receptors originated from a human donor in a cohort sampled during active COVID-19. Each CDR3 is given with its conserved first and last residue. A D gene is named only where the DNA matches it firmly. The size field is filled for only some rows; it gives once, few, many or a size class.

D,size,J,V,CDR3,DNA
-,-,TRBJ2-7,TRBV18,CASSPGDSYEQYF,TGTGCCAGCTCACCCGGGGATTCCTACGAGCAGTACTTC
TRBD1,-,TRBJ1-5,TRBV19,CASSSQGEVQPQHF,TGTGCCAGTAGTTCACAGGGGGAGGTTCAGCCCCAGCATTTT
TRBD1,-,TRBJ1-2,TRBV7-9,CASSGGQTLNYGYTF,TGTGCCAGCAGCGGGGGACAGACACTTAACTATGGCTACACCTTC
-,-,TRBJ2-7,TRBV7-2,CASSSQGSAYEQYF,TGTGCCAGCAGCTCTCAGGGGAGCGCCTACGAGCAGTACTTC
-,-,TRBJ1-5,TRBV7-9,CASSLTGGSQHF,TGTGCCAGCAGCTTAACGGGAGGGTCCCAGCATTTT
TRBD1,-,TRBJ2-1,TRBV11-2,CASSRNRGRDEQFF,TGTGCCAGCAGCCGGAACAGGGGGCGCGATGAGCAGTTCTTC
-,-,TRBJ1-2,TRBV5-1,CASNTDWGGYGYTF,TGCGCCAGCAACACTGATTGGGGCGGCTATGGCTACACCTTC
TRBD2,-,TRBJ2-5,TRBV10-3,CAISLAGQETQYF,TGTGCCATCAGTTTAGCGGGACAAGAGACCCAGTACTTC
TRBD1,-,TRBJ2-3,TRBV4-1,CASSQARVGTGGTDTQYF,TGCGCCAGCAGCCAAGCTCGGGTGGGGACAGGGGGCACAGATACGCAGTATTTT
-,-,TRBJ2-4,TRBV5-1,CASSLGSPGIDIQYF,TGCGCCAGCAGCTTGGGGTCTCCGGGGATAGACATTCAGTACTTC
-,-,TRBJ1-1,TRBV10-3,CAISSSGQIEAFF,TGTGCCATCAGTTCTTCCGGACAGATTGAAGCTTTCTTT
TRBD1,-,TRBJ1-2,TRBV5-4,CASSFPGGEDYGYTF,TGTGCCAGCAGCTTCCCAGGGGGCGAAGACTATGGCTACACCTTC
-,-,TRBJ2-3,TRBV7-9,CASSHGRNGLAADTQYF,TGTGCCAGCAGCCATGGCAGAAACGGACTGGCGGCAGATACGCAGTATTTT
-,-,TRBJ1-6,TRBV5-6,CASSLDRGSSYNSPLHF,TGTGCCAGCAGCTTGGATCGGGGGAGCTCCTATAATTCACCCCTCCACTTT
-,many,TRBJ2-7,TRBV6-5,CASSYIRGAYEQYF,TGTGCCAGCAGTTACATCAGGGGGGCCTACGAGCAGTACTTC
-,-,TRBJ2-5,TRBV4-2,CASSQEADQETQYF,TGTGCCAGCAGCCAAGAGGCAGACCAAGAGACCCAGTACTTC
-,once,TRBJ1-6,TRBV6-1,CASSDVSPLHF,TGTGCCAGCAGTGACGTTTCACCCCTCCACTTT
TRBD2,-,TRBJ2-3,TRBV27,CASSHARTSGRAPDTQYF,TGTGCCAGCAGTCATGCACGGACTAGCGGGAGAGCCCCAGATACGCAGTATTTT
-,-,TRBJ2-7,TRBV11-2,CASSTVQAVNEQYF,TGTGCCAGCAGCACAGTACAGGCTGTGAACGAGCAGTACTTC
-,-,TRBJ2-5,TRBV30,CAWAKETQYF,TGTGCCTGGGCAAAAGAGACCCAGTACTTC
-,-,TRBJ2-7,TRBV5-8,CASSRGQFYEQYF,TGTGCCAGCAGCCGTGGACAGTTCTACGAGCAGTACTTC
-,once,TRBJ1-2,TRBV11-2,CASSSIRGPANYGYTF,TGTGCCAGCAGCTCGATCAGGGGCCCCGCTAACTATGGCTACACCTTC
-,-,TRBJ1-3,TRBV7-2,CASNSRALFERIYF,TGTGCCAGCAACTCTAGAGCACTCTTTGAAAGAATATATTTT
-,few,TRBJ1-2,TRBV5-3,CARSLPDYGYTF,TGTGCCAGAAGCTTGCCTGACTATGGCTACACCTTC
TRBD1,-,TRBJ1-5,TRBV5-1,CASSLETGGNQPQHF,TGCGCCAGCAGCTTGGAAACAGGGGGCAATCAGCCCCAGCATTTT
-,-,TRBJ1-2,TRBV3-1/TRBV3-2,CASSPRRVATGYTF,TGTGCCAGCAGCCCTCGGAGGGTCGCGACTGGCTACACCTTC
TRBD1,-,TRBJ2-1,TRBV18,CASSPRDRVGYNEQFF,TGTGCCAGCTCACCACGCGACAGGGTAGGGTACAATGAGCAGTTCTTC
TRBD2,-,TRBJ2-7,TRBV19,CASSILAGETYEQYF,TGTGCCAGTAGTATACTAGCGGGAGAAACCTACGAGCAGTACTTC
TRBD1,-,TRBJ2-1,TRBV10-1,CASSAGTGVGEQFF,TGCGCCAGCAGTGCAGGGACAGGGGTGGGTGAGCAGTTCTTC
TRBD1,-,TRBJ1-2,TRBV11-2,CASSLNPGGSYGYTF,TGTGCCAGCAGCTTAAACCCAGGGGGAAGCTATGGCTACACCTTC
-,-,TRBJ2-6,TRBV6-5,CASRDGSSGANVLTF,TGTGCCAGCAGGGACGGGAGCTCTGGGGCCAACGTCCTGACTTTC
-,-,TRBJ2-1,TRBV15,CATSRGGSARYNEQFF,TGTGCCACCAGCAGAGGTGGGTCAGCGCGCTACAATGAGCAGTTCTTC
TRBD1,-,TRBJ1-5,TRBV30,CAWSLGQDQPQHF,TGTGCCTGGAGCCTCGGACAGGATCAGCCCCAGCATTTT
TRBD1,-,TRBJ2-5,TRBV5-1,CASSQTSRRDRISIYQETQYF,TGCGCCAGCAGCCAAACATCCCGTCGGGACAGAATATCGATCTACCAAGAGACCCAGTACTTC
TRBD1,-,TRBJ2-2,TRBV10-2,CASAENRGQIGELFF,TGCGCCAGCGCCGAAAACAGGGGGCAAATCGGGGAGCTGTTTTTT
TRBD2,-,TRBJ2-3,TRBV28,CASRTSGISDTQYF,TGTGCCAGCAGGACTAGCGGGATTTCGGATACGCAGTATTTT
TRBD2,-,TRBJ2-5,TRBV2,CASNPLAGSQETQYF,TGTGCCAGCAACCCACTAGCGGGGTCCCAAGAGACCCAGTACTTC
-,many,TRBJ1-2,TRBV9,CASSALGGLYGYTF,TGTGCCAGCAGCGCACTTGGGGGCCTCTATGGCTACACCTTC
-,-,TRBJ2-3,TRBV7-9,CASSSPSSVRIDTQYF,TGTGCCAGCAGTTCCCCAAGTAGCGTCCGTATAGATACGCAGTATTTT
TRBD2,-,TRBJ2-1,TRBV19,CASRAWEGSGGARSIYEQFF,TGTGCCAGTAGGGCCTGGGAAGGTAGCGGGGGAGCCAGGTCTATTTATGAGCAGTTCTTC
TRBD2,-,TRBJ2-1,TRBV14,CASSRDGRASYNEQFF,TGTGCCAGCAGCCGAGACGGGAGGGCCTCCTACAATGAGCAGTTCTTC
-,-,TRBJ1-4,TRBV5-6,CASSQTSGHPNEKLFF,TGTGCCAGCAGCCAGACTTCGGGACACCCCAATGAAAAACTGTTTTTT
TRBD1,-,TRBJ1-5,TRBV7-2,CASSLNPRGSNQPQHF,TGTGCCAGCAGCTTAAATCCCAGGGGGAGCAATCAGCCCCAGCATTTT
TRBD1,once,TRBJ2-2,TRBV6-5,CASRQGQVDTGELFF,TGTGCCAGCAGACAGGGACAGGTCGACACCGGGGAGCTGTTTTTT
-,-,TRBJ1-4,TRBV20-1,CSASYSQGREKLFF,TGCAGTGCTAGTTATAGCCAGGGCAGGGAAAAACTGTTTTTT
-,-,TRBJ1-4,TRBV7-9,CASSLGVVATNEKLFF,TGTGCCAGCAGCTTAGGTGTCGTTGCAACTAATGAAAAACTGTTTTTT
-,once,TRBJ1-2,TRBV5-8,CASSPGVGYYGYTF,TGTGCCAGCAGCCCAGGGGTGGGTTACTATGGCTACACCTTC
-,-,TRBJ2-5,TRBV9,CASNKGVQETQYF,TGTGCCAGCAACAAGGGGGTCCAAGAGACCCAGTACTTC